This record concerns one T cell receptor (beta chain) sequence. Its antigen remains unidentified. Germline V CDR1 and CDR2: SNHLY, FYNNEI. The CDR3 is 13 amino acids. V dropped 6 bases and J dropped 2; count of bases not matched to a gene: 2. This record comes from a study of cytomegalovirus exposure and HLA in healthy donors. Regarding the study as a whole: Both high specificity and high sensitivity reportedly marked the classifier's diagnosis of cytomegalovirus status. Through in vitro validation, three CMV-associated chains were shown to be specific for CMV antigens. Reports state that TCR beta sequences accurately predicted most subjects' HLA-A and HLA-B alleles. Some V segments, including TRBV6-2 and TRBV6-3, were excluded as indistinguishable.

Primers: 60 Vbeta forward and 13 Jbeta reverse. Clones were read by immunoSEQ multiplex PCR, and TCRdb kept only the in-frame ones, dropping some. Of fewer than 200,000 clones in the sample, around four fifths were seen once. The receptor comes from a man aged 35-49 years in good health and CMV-seropositive. The rearrangement uses TRBV2 and TRBJ2-7; 9 positions match TRBD1. Source material: PBMCs. The CDR3 is CASRWTGAYEQYF. For the CDR3, the DNA is TGTGCCAGCAGATGGACAGGGGCCTACGAGCAGTACTTC.